A selection of T cell receptor beta chains follows, all from one sample in a study of regulatory T cells in long-lasting Graves disease. One entry per CDR3 protein, called by TCRdb with MiXCR from the multiplex PCR reads. The sample has roughly 360,000 distinct CDR3 sequences; 12% are singletons. These data were also reused for a study on T cells in Graves' hyperthyroidism and ophthalmopathy.

This sample comprised peripheral blood mononuclear cells (PBMCs), obtained at new diagnosis, from a patient treated with antithyroid drugs. All receptors derive from a woman aged 18-29 years with Graves disease. Each CDR3 is given with its conserved first and last residue. A D gene is named only where the DNA matches it firmly. Clone size is not always given. Where it is, it says once, few, many or a class for expanded clones.

J gene | clone size | V gene | D gene | CDR3 length | CDR3 protein | CDR3 DNA
TRBJ2-1 | few | TRBV6-5 | NA | 16 | CASSYPGSRGYNEQFF | TGTGCCAGCAGTTACCCCGGCTCCCGGGGTTACAATGAGCAGTTCTTC
TRBJ1-1 | NA | TRBV4-1 | TRBD1 | 16 | CASSLGQGVLNTEAFF | TGCGCCAGCAGCTTGGGACAGGGGGTTTTAAACACTGAAGCTTTCTTT
TRBJ2-7 | NA | TRBV7-3 | NA | 15 | CASSLNGARRSEQYF | TGTGCCAGCAGCTTAAATGGAGCTCGGAGGAGTGAGCAGTACTTC
TRBJ2-3 | many | TRBV9 | NA | 17 | CASSAFQGLTGTDTQYF | TGTGCCAGCAGCGCCTTTCAGGGACTCACCGGCACAGATACGCAGTATTTT
TRBJ2-6 | NA | TRBV4-3 | NA | 20 | CASSQSWYSQTFSGANVLTF | TGCGCCAGCAGCCAAAGTTGGTACAGTCAGACTTTCTCTGGGGCCAACGTCCTGACTTTC
TRBJ2-1 | few | TRBV6-1 | TRBD2 | 16 | CASSGFSGSPDNEQFF | TGTGCCAGCAGCGGTTTTAGCGGGAGTCCAGACAATGAGCAGTTCTTC
TRBJ2-7 | many | TRBV11-2 | TRBD2 | 14 | CASSLRGRASEQYF | TGTGCCAGCAGCCTGCGCGGGAGGGCCAGTGAGCAGTACTTC
TRBJ1-2 | many | TRBV10-3 | NA | 15 | CAISLDRTLLDGYTF | TGTGCCATCAGTTTGGACAGAACACTACTGGATGGCTACACCTTC
TRBJ1-1 | many | TRBV6-5 | NA | 14 | CASSYSEANTEAFF | TGTGCCAGCAGTTATTCGGAGGCGAACACTGAAGCTTTCTTT
TRBJ1-1 | many | TRBV6-2/TRBV6-3 | NA | 14 | CASNEHNYWAEAFF | TGTGCCAGCAACGAACATAACTATTGGGCTGAAGCTTTCTTT
TRBJ1-3 | few | TRBV7-9 | NA | 15 | CASSLRQGTGNTIYF | TGTGCCAGCAGCTTAAGGCAGGGCACTGGAAACACCATATATTTT
TRBJ1-4 | many | TRBV5-1 | NA | 14 | CASSLWGTNEKLFF | TGCGCCAGCAGCTTGTGGGGTACTAATGAAAAACTGTTTTTT
TRBJ1-4 | many | TRBV6-1 | TRBD1 | 16 | CASSRTGGDYNEKLFF | TGTGCCAGCAGTCGGACAGGGGGCGACTATAATGAAAAACTGTTTTTT
TRBJ2-7 | many | TRBV6-5 | NA | 17 | CASSYSSPSAFPYEQYF | TGTGCCAGCAGTTACTCGTCCCCTAGCGCCTTCCCCTACGAGCAGTACTTC
TRBJ2-5 | many | TRBV11-2 | NA | 16 | CASSLISAGKFGTQYF | TGTGCCAGCAGCTTAATTTCAGCCGGGAAGTTCGGGACCCAGTACTTC
TRBJ1-2 | few | TRBV24-1 | TRBD1 | 14 | CATSDWDREYGYTF | TGTGCCACCAGTGATTGGGACAGGGAGTATGGCTACACCTTC
TRBJ2-5 | few | TRBV28 | NA | 15 | CASSPAPPGRETQYF | TGTGCCAGCAGCCCAGCCCCTCCGGGTCGGGAGACCCAGTACTTC
TRBJ2-1 | NA | TRBV6-4 | NA | 15 | CASTSASVSHNEQFF | TGTGCCAGCACTTCTGCTAGCGTCTCCCACAATGAGCAGTTCTTC
TRBJ1-1 | many | TRBV30 | NA | 12 | CAWSMRTTEAFF | TGTGCCTGGAGTATGCGAACGACTGAAGCTTTCTTT
TRBJ2-1 | NA | TRBV4-1 | TRBD1 | 15 | CASELRQGALYEQFF | TGCGCCAGCGAATTAAGACAGGGGGCTTTGTATGAGCAGTTCTTC
TRBJ2-7 | NA | TRBV18 | TRBD1 | 16 | CASSPLPPGQGDEQYF | TGTGCCAGCTCACCCCTCCCCCCGGGACAGGGGGACGAGCAGTACTTC
TRBJ2-1 | many | TRBV10-1 | NA | 14 | CASSDIDPGGEQFF | TGCGCCAGCAGTGATATCGACCCTGGAGGTGAGCAGTTCTTC
TRBJ2-1 | NA | TRBV20-1 | NA | 13 | CSASHVPGNEQFF | TGCAGTGCTAGTCATGTCCCCGGCAATGAGCAGTTCTTC
TRBJ1-2 | few | TRBV4-3 | NA | 15 | CASSPREGFVYGYTF | TGCGCCAGCAGCCCCCGGGAGGGGTTTGTTTATGGCTACACCTTC
TRBJ1-2 | many | TRBV7-9 | TRBD1 | 14 | CASTKGGNTYGYTF | TGTGCCAGCACTAAAGGGGGCAACACGTATGGCTACACCTTC
TRBJ1-2 | many | TRBV10-3 | NA | 15 | CAISDPTTAVYGYTF | TGTGCCATCAGTGACCCAACGACAGCAGTCTATGGCTACACCTTC
TRBJ2-7 | NA | TRBV6-1 | NA | 13 | CASRGNPGGEQYF | TGTGCCAGCAGGGGCAATCCAGGAGGCGAGCAGTACTTC
TRBJ2-5 | many | TRBV28 | TRBD2 | 16 | CASSLRLAGGQETQYF | TGTGCCAGCAGTTTGAGGCTAGCGGGAGGGCAAGAGACCCAGTACTTC
TRBJ1-5 | many | TRBV6-1 | NA | 15 | CASSAQVRGNQPQHF | TGTGCCAGCAGTGCACAGGTTAGGGGCAATCAGCCCCAGCATTTT
TRBJ2-1 | NA | TRBV24-1 | TRBD2 | 18 | CATSDQSGTSGSLNEQFF | TGTGCCACCAGTGACCAGTCCGGGACTAGCGGGAGCTTGAATGAGCAGTTCTTC
TRBJ1-5 | many | TRBV7-2 | NA | 14 | CASSAGRYNQPQHF | TGTGCCAGCAGCGCGGGACGGTACAATCAGCCCCAGCATTTT
TRBJ1-1 | NA | TRBV4-2 | NA | 13 | CASSQGGVTEAFF | TGTGCCAGCAGCCAAGGGGGGGTCACTGAAGCTTTCTTT
TRBJ2-1 | many | TRBV18 | NA | 15 | CASSLDRTVINEQFF | TGTGCCAGCTCACTCGATCGGACGGTTATCAATGAGCAGTTCTTC
TRBJ1-1 | many | TRBV6-2/TRBV6-3 | TRBD1 | 15 | CASSSPGRGDTEAFF | TGTGCCAGCAGTTCCCCCGGCAGGGGGGACACTGAAGCTTTCTTT
TRBJ1-1 | many | TRBV6-2/TRBV6-3 | NA | 14 | CASRETVDDTEAFF | TGTGCCAGCAGGGAGACAGTCGATGACACTGAAGCTTTCTTT
TRBJ2-5 | many | TRBV20-1 | NA | 12 | CSAGEYQETQYF | TGCAGTGCTGGGGAGTACCAAGAGACCCAGTACTTC
TRBJ1-2 | many | TRBV20-1 | TRBD1 | 13 | CSAKIIDRDGYTF | TGCAGTGCTAAGATCATTGACAGGGATGGCTACACCTTC
TRBJ1-1 | NA | TRBV4-1 | NA | 15 | CASSLPLGRDTEAFF | TGCGCCAGCAGCCTCCCCCTGGGGCGGGACACTGAAGCTTTCTTT
TRBJ2-1 | NA | TRBV19 | NA | 15 | CASSVYTSSYNEQFF | TGTGCCAGTTCGGTTTACACATCCTCCTACAATGAGCAGTTCTTC
TRBJ2-1 | few | TRBV29-1 | NA | 12 | CSVDQVGGEQFF | TGCAGCGTTGATCAAGTTGGGGGTGAGCAGTTCTTC
TRBJ1-1 | few | TRBV6-1 | TRBD1 | 14 | CASRGTGKGAEAFF | TGTGCCAGCAGGGGGACAGGGAAGGGGGCTGAAGCTTTCTTT
TRBJ1-1 | many | TRBV12-3/TRBV12-4 | NA | 14 | CASSLAGEDTEAFF | TGTGCCAGCAGTTTAGCAGGGGAGGACACTGAAGCTTTCTTT
TRBJ2-2 | many | TRBV2 | TRBD2 | 16 | CASSEARLAGAGELFF | TGTGCCAGCAGTGAAGCTCGGCTAGCGGGAGCCGGGGAGCTGTTTTTT
TRBJ2-1 | few | TRBV20-1 | TRBD2 | 15 | CNAPPTTSGINEQFF | TGCAATGCTCCACCGACGACTAGCGGGATAAATGAGCAGTTCTTC
TRBJ1-2 | few | TRBV7-9 | NA | 13 | CASSFDLNYGYTF | TGTGCCAGCAGCTTCGACTTGAACTATGGCTACACCTTC
TRBJ1-4 | few | TRBV28 | NA | 14 | CASSPPGQTGKLFF | TGTGCCAGCAGTCCCCCCGGTCAGACAGGAAAACTGTTTTTT
TRBJ1-2 | many | TRBV5-1 | TRBD1 | 16 | CASSLLEGQAGYGYTF | TGCGCCAGCAGCTTGCTCGAGGGACAGGCGGGCTATGGCTACACCTTC
TRBJ2-1 | NA | TRBV20-1 | TRBD1 | 15 | CSAMNRGRHYNEQFF | TGCAGTGCTATGAACAGGGGGCGCCACTACAATGAGCAGTTCTTC
TRBJ1-4 | few | TRBV7-2 | NA | 14 | CASSLGPGQEKLFF | TGTGCCAGCAGCTTGGGCCCAGGACAGGAAAAACTGTTTTTT
TRBJ2-2 | many | TRBV12-3/TRBV12-4 | TRBD2 | 21 | CASSFLLGRGGRFGNTGELFF | TGTGCCAGCAGTTTCCTCCTGGGGCGGGGGGGCAGATTTGGGAACACCGGGGAGCTGTTTTTT
TRBJ2-1 | many | TRBV3-1 | NA | 12 | CASSYQAEKQFF | TGTGCCAGCAGCTACCAAGCGGAGAAGCAGTTCTTC
TRBJ2-3 | few | TRBV7-3 | TRBD2 | 17 | CASSLLLGLAGSDTQYF | TGTGCCAGCAGCCTATTACTTGGACTAGCGGGGTCAGATACGCAGTATTTT
TRBJ2-1 | NA | TRBV7-2 | NA | 16 | CASSYQPGLVFYEQFF | TGTGCCAGCAGCTACCAACCGGGACTGGTCTTCTATGAGCAGTTCTTC
TRBJ2-3 | many | TRBV12-3/TRBV12-4 | NA | 16 | CASSFGQGIFTDTQYF | TGTGCCAGCAGTTTTGGTCAGGGAATCTTCACAGATACGCAGTATTTT
TRBJ2-7 | few | TRBV20-1 | NA | 12 | CSAPREAYEQYF | TGCAGTGCTCCAAGAGAGGCCTACGAGCAGTACTTC
TRBJ1-6 | few | TRBV28 | NA | 16 | CASNDLGRRNNSPLHF | TGTGCCAGCAACGATCTAGGACGGCGAAATAATTCACCCCTCCACTTT